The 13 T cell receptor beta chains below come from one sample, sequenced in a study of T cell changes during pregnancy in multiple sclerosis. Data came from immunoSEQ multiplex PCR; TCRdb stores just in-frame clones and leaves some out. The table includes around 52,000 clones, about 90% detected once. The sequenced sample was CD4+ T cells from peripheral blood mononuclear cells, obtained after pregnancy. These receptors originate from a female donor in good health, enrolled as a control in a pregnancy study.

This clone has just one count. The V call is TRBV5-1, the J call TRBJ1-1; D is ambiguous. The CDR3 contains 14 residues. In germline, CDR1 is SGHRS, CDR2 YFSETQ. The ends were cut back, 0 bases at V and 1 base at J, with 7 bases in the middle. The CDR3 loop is CASSLDAGNTEAFF. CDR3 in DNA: TGCGCCAGCAGCTTGGATGCCGGGAACACTGAAGCTTTCTTT.

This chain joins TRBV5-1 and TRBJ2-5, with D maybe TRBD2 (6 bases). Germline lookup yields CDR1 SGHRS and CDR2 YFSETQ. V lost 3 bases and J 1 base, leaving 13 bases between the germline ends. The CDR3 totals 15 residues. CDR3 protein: CASSSPEGSQETQYF. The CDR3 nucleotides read TGCGCCAGCAGCTCACCGGAGGGCTCCCAAGAGACCCAGTACTTC.

The CDR3 region has the DNA TGTGCCAGTAGTTTCAGGGGGGACTATGGCTACACCTTC. Its translation is CASSFRGDYGYTF. V gene TRBV19 combines with J gene TRBJ1-2; 7 bases fit TRBD1. Germline CDR1 LNHDA, CDR2 SQIVND (reference sequence). With 5 bases clipped from V and 3 bases from J, the junction kept 3 bases outside the gene matches. The CDR3 has 13 amino acids.

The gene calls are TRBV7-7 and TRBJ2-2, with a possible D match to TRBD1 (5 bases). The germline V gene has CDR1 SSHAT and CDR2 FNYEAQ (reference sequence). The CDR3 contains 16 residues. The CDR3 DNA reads TGTGCTACTACAGGAGTAGAGTCTCGGAACACCGGGGAGCTGTTTTTT. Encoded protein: CATTGVESRNTGELFF.

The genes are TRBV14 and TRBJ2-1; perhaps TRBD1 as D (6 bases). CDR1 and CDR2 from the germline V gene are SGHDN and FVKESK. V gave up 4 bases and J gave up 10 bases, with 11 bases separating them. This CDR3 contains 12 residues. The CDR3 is CASSPRGREQFF. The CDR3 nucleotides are TGTGCCAGCAGCCCCAGGGGAAGGGAGCAGTTCTTC.

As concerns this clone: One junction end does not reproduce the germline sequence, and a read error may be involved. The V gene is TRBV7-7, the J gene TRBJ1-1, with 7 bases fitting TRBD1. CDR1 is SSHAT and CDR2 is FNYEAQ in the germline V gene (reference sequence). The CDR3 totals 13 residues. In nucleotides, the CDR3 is TGTGCTAGCAGCCGGACAGGGAACACTGAAGCTTTCTTT. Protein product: CASSRTGNTEAFF.

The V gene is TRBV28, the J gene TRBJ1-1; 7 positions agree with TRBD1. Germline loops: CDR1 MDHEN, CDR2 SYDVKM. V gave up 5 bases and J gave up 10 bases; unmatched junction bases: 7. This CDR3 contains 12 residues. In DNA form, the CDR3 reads TGTGCCAGCAGTGGTCGACAGGGAGGAGCTTTCTTT. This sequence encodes CASSGRQGGAFF.

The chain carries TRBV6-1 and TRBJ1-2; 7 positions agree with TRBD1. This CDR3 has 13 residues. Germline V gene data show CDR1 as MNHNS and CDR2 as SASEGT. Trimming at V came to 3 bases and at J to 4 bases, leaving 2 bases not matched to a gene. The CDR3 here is CASSEDRRYGYTF. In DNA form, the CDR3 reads TGTGCCAGCAGTGAGGACAGGCGCTATGGCTACACCTTC.

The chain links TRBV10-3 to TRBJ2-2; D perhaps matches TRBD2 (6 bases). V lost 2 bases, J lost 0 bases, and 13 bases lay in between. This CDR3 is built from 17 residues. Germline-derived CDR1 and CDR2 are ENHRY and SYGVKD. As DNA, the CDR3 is TGTGCCATCAGTGAGCGGGCGGGGCGATCGAACACCGGGGAGCTGTTTTTT. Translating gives CAISERAGRSNTGELFF.

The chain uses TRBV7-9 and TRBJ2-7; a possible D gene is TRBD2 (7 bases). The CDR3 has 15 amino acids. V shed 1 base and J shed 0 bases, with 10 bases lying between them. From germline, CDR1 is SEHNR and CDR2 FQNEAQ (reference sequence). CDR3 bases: TGTGCCAGCAGCTTAGAGGGGGGGGTCTCCTACGAGCAGTACTTC. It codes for CASSLEGGVSYEQYF.

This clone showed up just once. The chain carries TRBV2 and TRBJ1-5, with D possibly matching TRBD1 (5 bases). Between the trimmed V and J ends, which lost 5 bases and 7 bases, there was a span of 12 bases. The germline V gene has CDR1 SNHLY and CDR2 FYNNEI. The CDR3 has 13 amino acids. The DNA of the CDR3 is TGTGCCAGCAGTCGCGGGGCCTACCAGCCCCAGCATTTT. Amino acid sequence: CASSRGAYQPQHF.

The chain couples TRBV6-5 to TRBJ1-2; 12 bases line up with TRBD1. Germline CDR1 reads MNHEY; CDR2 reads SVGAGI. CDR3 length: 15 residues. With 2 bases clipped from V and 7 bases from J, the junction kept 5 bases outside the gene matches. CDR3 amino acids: CASSYGGQGAIGYTF. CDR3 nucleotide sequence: TGTGCCAGCAGTTACGGGGGACAGGGGGCGATTGGCTACACCTTC.

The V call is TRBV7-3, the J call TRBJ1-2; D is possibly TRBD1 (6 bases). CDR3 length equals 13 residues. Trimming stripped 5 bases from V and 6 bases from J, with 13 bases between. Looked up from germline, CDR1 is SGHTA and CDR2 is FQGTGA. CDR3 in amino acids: CASSAGAGDGYTF. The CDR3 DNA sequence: TGTGCCAGCAGCGCAGGGGCGGGAGATGGCTACACCTTC.